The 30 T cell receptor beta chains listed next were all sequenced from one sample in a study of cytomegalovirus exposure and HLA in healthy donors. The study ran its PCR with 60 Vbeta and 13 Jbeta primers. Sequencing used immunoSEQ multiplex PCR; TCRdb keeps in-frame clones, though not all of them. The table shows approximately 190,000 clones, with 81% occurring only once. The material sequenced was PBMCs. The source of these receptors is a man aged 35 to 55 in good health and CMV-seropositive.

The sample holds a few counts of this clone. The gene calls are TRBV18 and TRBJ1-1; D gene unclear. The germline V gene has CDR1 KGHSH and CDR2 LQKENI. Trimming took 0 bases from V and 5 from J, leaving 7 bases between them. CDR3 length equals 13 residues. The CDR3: CASSPPWRTEAFF. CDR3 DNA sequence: TGTGCCAGCTCACCACCTTGGCGGACTGAAGCTTTCTTT.

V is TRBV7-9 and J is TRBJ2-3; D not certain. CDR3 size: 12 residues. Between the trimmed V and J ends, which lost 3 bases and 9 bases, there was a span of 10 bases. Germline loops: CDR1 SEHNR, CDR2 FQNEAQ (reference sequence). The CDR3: CASSFSGRTQYF. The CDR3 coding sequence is TGTGCCAGCAGCTTCAGTGGCCGAACGCAGTATTTT.

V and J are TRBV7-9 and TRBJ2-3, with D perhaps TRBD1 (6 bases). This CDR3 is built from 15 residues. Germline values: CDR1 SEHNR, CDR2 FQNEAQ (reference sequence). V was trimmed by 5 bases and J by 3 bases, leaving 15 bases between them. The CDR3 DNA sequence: TGTGCCAGCAGCCGTATGAACAGGGTTACAGATACGCAGTATTTT. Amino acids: CASSRMNRVTDTQYF.

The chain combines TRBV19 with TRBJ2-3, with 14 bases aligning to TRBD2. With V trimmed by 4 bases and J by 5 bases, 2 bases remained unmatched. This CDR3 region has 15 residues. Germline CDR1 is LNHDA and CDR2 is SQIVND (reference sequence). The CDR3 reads CASSRLAGGLDTQYF. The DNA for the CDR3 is TGTGCCAGTAGTAGACTAGCGGGGGGGCTAGATACGCAGTATTTT.

In nucleotides, the CDR3 is TGTGCCACCAGGTCCGGGGACAGGGGGTTGGGGGAGACCCAGTACTTC. It encodes CATRSGDRGLGETQYF. The chain employs TRBV15 and TRBJ2-5; 11 bases are shared with TRBD1. CDR1 is LNHNV, CDR2 YYDKDF, per germline (reference sequence). V lost 6 bases, J lost 5 bases, and 11 bases stayed unmatched. The CDR3 covers 16 residues.

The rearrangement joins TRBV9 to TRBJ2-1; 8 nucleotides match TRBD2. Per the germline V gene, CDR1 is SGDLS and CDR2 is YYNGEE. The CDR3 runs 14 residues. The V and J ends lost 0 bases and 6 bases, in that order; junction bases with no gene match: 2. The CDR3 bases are TGTGCCAGCAGCGTAGACGGGGGGGGCAATGAGCAGTTCTTC. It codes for CASSVDGGGNEQFF.

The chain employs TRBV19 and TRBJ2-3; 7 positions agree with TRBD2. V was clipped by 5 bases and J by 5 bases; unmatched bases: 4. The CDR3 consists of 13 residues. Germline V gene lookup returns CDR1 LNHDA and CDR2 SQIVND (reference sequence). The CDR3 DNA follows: TGTGCCAGTAGTTTCTTAGCGGGAGATACGCAGTATTTT. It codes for CASSFLAGDTQYF.

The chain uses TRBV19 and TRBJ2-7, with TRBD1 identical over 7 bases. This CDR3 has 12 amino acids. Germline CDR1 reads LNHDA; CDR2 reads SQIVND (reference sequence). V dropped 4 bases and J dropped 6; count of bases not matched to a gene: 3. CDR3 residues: CASSTTGAEQYF. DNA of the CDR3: TGTGCCAGTAGTACTACAGGGGCCGAGCAGTACTTC.

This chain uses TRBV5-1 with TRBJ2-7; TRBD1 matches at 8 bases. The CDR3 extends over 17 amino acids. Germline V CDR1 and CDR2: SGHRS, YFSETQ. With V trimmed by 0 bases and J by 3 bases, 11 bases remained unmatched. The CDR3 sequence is CASSLEDYRGSDYEQYF. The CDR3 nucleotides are TGCGCCAGCAGCTTGGAAGACTACAGGGGGTCTGACTACGAGCAGTACTTC.

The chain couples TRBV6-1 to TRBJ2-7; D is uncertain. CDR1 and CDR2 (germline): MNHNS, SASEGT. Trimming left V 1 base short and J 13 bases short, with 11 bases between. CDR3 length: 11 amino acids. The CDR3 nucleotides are TGTGCCAGCAGTGAAGGGGCACGGTCCTACTTC. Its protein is CASSEGARSYF.

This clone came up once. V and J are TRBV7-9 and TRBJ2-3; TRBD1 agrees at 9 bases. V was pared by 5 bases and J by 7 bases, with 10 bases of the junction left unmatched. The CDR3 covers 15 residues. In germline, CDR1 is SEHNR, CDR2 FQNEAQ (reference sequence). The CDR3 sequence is CASSPDRGGGYTQYF. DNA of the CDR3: TGTGCCAGCAGCCCGGACAGGGGCGGGGGATATACGCAGTATTTT.

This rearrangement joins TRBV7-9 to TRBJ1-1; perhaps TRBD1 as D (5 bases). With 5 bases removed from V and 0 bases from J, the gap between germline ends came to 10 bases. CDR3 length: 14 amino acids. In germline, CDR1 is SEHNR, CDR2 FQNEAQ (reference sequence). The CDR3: CASSARGLNTEAFF. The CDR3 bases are TGTGCCAGCAGCGCAAGGGGCCTGAACACTGAAGCTTTCTTT. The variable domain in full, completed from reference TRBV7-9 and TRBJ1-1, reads DTGVSQNPRHKITKRGQNVTFRCDPISEHNRLYWYRQTLGQGPEFLTYFQNEAQLEKSRLLSDRFSAERPKGSFSTLEIQRTEQGDSAMYLCASSARGLNTEAFFGQGTRLTVV.

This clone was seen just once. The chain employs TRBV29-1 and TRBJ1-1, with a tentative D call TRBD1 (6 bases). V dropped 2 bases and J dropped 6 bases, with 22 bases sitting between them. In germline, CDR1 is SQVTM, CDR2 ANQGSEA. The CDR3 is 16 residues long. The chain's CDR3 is CSVEKRLRGPGAEAFF. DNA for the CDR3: TGCAGCGTTGAAAAGCGTCTCAGGGGCCCAGGCGCTGAAGCTTTCTTT.

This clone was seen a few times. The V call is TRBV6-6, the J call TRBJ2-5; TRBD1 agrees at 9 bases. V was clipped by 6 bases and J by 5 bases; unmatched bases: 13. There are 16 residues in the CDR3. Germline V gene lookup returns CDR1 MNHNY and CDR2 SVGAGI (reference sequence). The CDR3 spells CASSIGQGSTGETQYF. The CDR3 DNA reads TGTGCCAGCAGCATAGGACAGGGGTCAACGGGGGAGACCCAGTACTTC.

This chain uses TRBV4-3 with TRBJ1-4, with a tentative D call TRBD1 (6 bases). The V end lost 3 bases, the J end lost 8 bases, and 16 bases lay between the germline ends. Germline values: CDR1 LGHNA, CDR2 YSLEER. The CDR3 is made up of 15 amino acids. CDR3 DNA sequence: TGCGCCAGCAGCCAGGAAGGAACAGGGTCGGAAAAACTGTTTTTT. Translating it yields CASSQEGTGSEKLFF.

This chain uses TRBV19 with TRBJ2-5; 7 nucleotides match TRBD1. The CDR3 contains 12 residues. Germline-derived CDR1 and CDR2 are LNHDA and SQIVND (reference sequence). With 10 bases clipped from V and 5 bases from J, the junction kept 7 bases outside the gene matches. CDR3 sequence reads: CATTDRWETQYF. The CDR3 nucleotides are TGTGCCACCACGGACAGGTGGGAGACCCAGTACTTC.

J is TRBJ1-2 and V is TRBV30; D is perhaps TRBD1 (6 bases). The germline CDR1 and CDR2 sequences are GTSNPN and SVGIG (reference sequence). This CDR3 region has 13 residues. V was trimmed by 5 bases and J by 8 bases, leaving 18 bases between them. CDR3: CAWAWVRGSGYTF. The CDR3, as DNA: TGTGCCTGGGCCTGGGTCAGGGGTTCAGGCTACACCTTC.

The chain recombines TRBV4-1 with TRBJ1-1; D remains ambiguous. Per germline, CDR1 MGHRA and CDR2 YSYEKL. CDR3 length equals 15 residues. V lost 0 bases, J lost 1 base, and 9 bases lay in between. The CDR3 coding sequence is TGCGCCAGCAGCCAAGATAAGGGAGGGAACACTGAAGCTTTCTTT. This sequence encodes CASSQDKGGNTEAFF.

The CDR3 loop reads CASSPPVTNYGYTF. Here the CDR3 DNA reads TGTGCCAGCTCACCGCCAGTCACAAACTATGGCTACACCTTC. This chain connects TRBV18 to TRBJ1-2; D gene ambiguous. Looked up from germline, CDR1 is KGHSH and CDR2 is LQKENI. The CDR3 runs to 14 residues. V was pared by 3 bases and J by 2 bases, with 10 bases between. The full variable domain, with the rest looked up from reference TRBV18 and TRBJ1-2, is NAGVMQNPRHLVRRRGQEARLRCSPMKGHSHVYWYRQLPEEGLKFMVYLQKENIIDESGMPKERFSAEFPKEGPSILRIQQVVRGDSAAYFCASSPPVTNYGYTFGSGTRLTVV.

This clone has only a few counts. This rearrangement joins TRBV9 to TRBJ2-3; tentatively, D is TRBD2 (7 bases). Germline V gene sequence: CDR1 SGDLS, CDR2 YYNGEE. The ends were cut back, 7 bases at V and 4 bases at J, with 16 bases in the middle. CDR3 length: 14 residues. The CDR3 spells CASGGGLASDTQYF. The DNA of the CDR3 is TGTGCCAGCGGGGGGGGGCTAGCGTCAGATACGCAGTATTTT.

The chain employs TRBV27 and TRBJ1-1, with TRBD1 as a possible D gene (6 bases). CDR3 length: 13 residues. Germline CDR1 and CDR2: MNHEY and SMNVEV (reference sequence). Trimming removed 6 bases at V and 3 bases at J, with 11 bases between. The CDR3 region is CASSYRVHTEAFF. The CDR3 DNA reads TGTGCCAGCAGCTACAGGGTTCACACTGAAGCTTTCTTT.

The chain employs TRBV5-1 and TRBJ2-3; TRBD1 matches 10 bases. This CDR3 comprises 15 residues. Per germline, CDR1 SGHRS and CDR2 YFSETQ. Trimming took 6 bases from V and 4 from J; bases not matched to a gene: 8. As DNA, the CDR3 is TGCGCCAGCACTAGACAGGGGGCGATTCCAGATACGCAGTATTTT. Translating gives CASTRQGAIPDTQYF.

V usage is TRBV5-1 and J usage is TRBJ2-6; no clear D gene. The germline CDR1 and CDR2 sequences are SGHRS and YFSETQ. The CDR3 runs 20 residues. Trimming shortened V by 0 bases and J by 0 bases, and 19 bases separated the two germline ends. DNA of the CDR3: TGCGCCAGCAGCTTGGGGATAGCTCCTACCCTCAGCTCTGGGGCCAACGTCCTGACTTTC. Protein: CASSLGIAPTLSSGANVLTF.

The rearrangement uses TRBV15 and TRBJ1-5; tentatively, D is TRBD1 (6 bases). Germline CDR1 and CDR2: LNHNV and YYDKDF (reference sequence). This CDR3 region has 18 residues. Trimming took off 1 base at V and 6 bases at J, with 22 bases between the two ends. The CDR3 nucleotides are TGTGCCACCAGCAGAGGGCCTTTTGGCCACAGGGAAGGTCAGCCCCAGCATTTT. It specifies CATSRGPFGHREGQPQHF.

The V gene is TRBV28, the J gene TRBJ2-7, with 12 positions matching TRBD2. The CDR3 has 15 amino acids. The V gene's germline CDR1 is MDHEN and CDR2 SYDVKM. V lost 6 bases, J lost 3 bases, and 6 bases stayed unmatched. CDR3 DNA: TGTGCCAGCAGCGAGACTAGCGGGAGTGTCTACGAGCAGTACTTC. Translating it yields CASSETSGSVYEQYF.

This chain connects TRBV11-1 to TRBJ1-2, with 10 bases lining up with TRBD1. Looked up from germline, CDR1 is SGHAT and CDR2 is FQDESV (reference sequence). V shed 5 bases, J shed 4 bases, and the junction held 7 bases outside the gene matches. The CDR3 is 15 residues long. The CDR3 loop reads CASSSHRDRGYGYTF. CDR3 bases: TGTGCCAGCAGCAGTCACCGGGACAGGGGCTATGGCTACACCTTC.

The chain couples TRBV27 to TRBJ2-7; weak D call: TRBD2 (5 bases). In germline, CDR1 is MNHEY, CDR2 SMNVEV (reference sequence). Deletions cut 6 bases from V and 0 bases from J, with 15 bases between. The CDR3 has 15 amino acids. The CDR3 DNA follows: TGTGCCAGCAGGCGGGCAGGTCAAAGCTCCTACGAGCAGTACTTC. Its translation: CASRRAGQSSYEQYF.

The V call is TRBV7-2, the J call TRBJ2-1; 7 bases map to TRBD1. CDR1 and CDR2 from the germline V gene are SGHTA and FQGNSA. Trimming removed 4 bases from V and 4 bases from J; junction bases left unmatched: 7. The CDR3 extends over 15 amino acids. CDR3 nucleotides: TGTGCCAGCAGCTCCCCCGGGACAGCGTACAATGAGCAGTTCTTC. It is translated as CASSSPGTAYNEQFF.

Here the CDR3 reads CASSALRTGKTYNEQFF. The DNA for the CDR3 is TGTGCCAGCAGTGCCCTCAGGACAGGGAAGACCTACAATGAGCAGTTCTTC. The V call is TRBV6-1, the J call TRBJ2-1; TRBD1 matches at 8 bases. Germline lookup yields CDR1 MNHNS and CDR2 SASEGT. V was pared by 4 bases and J by 2 bases, with 10 bases of the junction left unmatched. The CDR3 has 17 residues.

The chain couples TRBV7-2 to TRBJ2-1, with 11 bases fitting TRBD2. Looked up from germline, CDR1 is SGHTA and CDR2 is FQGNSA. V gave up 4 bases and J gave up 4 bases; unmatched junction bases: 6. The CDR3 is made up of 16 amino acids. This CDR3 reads CASSSTGTSGYNEQFF. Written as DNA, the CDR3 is TGTGCCAGCAGCTCAACCGGGACTAGCGGATACAATGAGCAGTTCTTC.